This T cell receptor (beta chain) was captured by sequencing in a study of T cell responses to AZD1222 COVID-19 vaccine. Deletions cut 1 base from V and 0 bases from J, with 7 bases between. This CDR3 comprises 16 residues. CDR1 is LGHNA, CDR2 YNFKEQ, per germline. The protocol was immunoSEQ multiplex PCR, while the TCRdb copy is restricted to in-frame clones and leaves out a portion. The sample consists of over 100,000 clones, 90% of them appearing once. The receptor's source is an adult in good health. The chain links TRBV4-2 to TRBJ2-6; D gene unclear. Sequencing was performed on peripheral blood, taken on day 0 of AZD1222 vaccination. The CDR3 protein is CASSQGGASGANVLTF. CDR3 nucleotide sequence: TGTGCCAGCAGCCAAGGGGGTGCCTCTGGGGCCAACGTCCTGACTTTC.